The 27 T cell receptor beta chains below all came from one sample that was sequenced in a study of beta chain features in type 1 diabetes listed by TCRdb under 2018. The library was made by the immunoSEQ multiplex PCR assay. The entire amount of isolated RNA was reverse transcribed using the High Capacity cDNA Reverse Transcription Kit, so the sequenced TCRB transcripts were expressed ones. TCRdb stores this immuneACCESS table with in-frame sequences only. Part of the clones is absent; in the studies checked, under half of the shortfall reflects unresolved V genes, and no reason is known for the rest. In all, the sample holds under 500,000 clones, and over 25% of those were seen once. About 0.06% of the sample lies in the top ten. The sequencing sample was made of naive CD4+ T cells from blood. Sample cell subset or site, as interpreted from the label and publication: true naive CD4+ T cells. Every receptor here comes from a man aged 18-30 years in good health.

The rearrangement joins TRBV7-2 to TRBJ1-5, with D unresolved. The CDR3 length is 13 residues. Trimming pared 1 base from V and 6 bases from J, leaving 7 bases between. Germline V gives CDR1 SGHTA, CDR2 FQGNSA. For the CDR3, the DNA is TGTGCCAGCAGCTTAGTTCACGGTCAGCCCCAGCATTTT. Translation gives CASSLVHGQPQHF.

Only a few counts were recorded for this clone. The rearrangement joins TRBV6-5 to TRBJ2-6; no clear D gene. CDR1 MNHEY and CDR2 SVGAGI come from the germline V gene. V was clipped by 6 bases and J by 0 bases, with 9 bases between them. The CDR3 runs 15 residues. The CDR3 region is CASSSPASGANVLTF. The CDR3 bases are TGTGCCAGCAGCAGCCCGGCCTCTGGGGCCAACGTCCTGACTTTC.

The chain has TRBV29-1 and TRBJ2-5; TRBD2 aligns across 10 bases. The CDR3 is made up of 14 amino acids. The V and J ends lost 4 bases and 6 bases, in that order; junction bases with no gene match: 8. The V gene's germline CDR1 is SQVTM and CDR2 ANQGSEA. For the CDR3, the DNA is TGCAGCGTTGGGGTAGCGGGAGGTGGGAAGACCCAGTACTTC. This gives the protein CSVGVAGGGKTQYF.

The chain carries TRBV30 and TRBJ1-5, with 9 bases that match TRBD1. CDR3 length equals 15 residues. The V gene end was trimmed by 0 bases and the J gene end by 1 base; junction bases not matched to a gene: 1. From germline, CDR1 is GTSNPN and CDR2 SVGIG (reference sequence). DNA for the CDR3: TGTGCCTGGAGTGTACAGGGGGCGAGCAATCAGCCCCAGCATTTT. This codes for CAWSVQGASNQPQHF.

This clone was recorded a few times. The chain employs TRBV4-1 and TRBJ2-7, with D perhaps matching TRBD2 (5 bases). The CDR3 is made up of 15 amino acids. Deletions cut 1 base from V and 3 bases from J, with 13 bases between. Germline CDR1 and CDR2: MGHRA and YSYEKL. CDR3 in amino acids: CASSQVGIGYYEQYF. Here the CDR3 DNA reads TGCGCCAGCAGCCAAGTCGGGATAGGATACTACGAGCAGTACTTC.

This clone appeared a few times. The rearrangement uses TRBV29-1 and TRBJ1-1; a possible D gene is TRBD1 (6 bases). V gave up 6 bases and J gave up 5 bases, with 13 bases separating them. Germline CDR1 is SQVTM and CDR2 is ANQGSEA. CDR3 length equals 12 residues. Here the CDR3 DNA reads TGCAGCGTGCACATTGACAGGACTGAAGCTTTCTTT. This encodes CSVHIDRTEAFF. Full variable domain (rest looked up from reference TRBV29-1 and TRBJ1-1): SAVISQKPSRDICQRGTSLTIQCQVDSQVTMMFWYRQQPGQSLTLIATANQGSEATYESGFVIDKFPISRPNLTFSTLTVSNMSPEDSSIYLCSVHIDRTEAFFGQGTRLTVV.

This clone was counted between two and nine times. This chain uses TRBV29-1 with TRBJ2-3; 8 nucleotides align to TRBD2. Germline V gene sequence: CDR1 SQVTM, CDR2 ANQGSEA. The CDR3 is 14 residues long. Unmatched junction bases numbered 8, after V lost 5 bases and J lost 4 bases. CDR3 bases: TGCAGCGTTAAGCCGGGACTAGTTCCAGATACGCAGTATTTT. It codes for CSVKPGLVPDTQYF.

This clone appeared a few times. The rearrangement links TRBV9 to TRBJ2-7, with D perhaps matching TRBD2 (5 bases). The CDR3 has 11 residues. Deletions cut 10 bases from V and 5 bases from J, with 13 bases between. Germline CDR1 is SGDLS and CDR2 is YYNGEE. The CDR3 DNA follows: TGTGCCGGGCTAGCTCCCCACGAGCAGTACTTC. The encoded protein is CAGLAPHEQYF.

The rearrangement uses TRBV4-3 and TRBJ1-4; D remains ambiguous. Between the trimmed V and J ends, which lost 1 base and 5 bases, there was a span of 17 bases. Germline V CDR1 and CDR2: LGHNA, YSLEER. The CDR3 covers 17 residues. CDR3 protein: CASSQGRPLTGNEKLFF. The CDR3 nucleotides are TGCGCCAGCAGCCAAGGGAGACCCTTGACGGGCAATGAAAAACTGTTTTTT.

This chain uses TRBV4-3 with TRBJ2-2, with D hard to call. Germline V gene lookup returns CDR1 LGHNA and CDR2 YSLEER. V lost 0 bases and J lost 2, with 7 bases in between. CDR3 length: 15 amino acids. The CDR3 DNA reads TGCGCCAGCAGCCAAGAGTACCACAACACCGGGGAGCTGTTTTTT. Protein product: CASSQEYHNTGELFF.

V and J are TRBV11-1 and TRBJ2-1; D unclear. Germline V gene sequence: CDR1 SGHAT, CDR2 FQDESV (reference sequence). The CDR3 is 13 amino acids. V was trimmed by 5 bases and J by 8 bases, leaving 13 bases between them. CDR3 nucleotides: TGTGCCAGCAGCCCTGGCCTCACGGATGAGCAGTTCTTC. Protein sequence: CASSPGLTDEQFF.

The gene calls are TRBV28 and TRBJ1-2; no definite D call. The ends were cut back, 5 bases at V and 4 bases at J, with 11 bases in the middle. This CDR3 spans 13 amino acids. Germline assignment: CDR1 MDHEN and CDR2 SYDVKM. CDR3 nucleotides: TGTGCCAGCAGTCCCCGGACGGGCTATGGCTACACCTTC. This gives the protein CASSPRTGYGYTF.

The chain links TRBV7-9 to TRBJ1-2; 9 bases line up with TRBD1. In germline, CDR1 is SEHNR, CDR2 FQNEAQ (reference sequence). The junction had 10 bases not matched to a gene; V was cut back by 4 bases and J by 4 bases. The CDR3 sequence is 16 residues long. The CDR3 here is CASSSTGTGNPYGYTF. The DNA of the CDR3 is TGTGCCAGCAGCTCGACGGGGACAGGGAATCCCTATGGCTACACCTTC.

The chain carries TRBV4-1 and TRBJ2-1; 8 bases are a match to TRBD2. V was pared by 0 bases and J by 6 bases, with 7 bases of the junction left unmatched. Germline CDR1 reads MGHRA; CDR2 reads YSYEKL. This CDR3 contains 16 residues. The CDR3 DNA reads TGCGCCAGCAGCCAAGAGGAAGCGGGAGCTGGCAATGAGCAGTTCTTC. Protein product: CASSQEEAGAGNEQFF.

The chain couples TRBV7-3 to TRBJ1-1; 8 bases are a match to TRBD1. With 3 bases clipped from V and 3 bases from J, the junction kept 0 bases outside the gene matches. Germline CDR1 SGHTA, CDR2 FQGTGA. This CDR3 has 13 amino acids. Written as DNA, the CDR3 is TGTGCCAGCAGCTTGGACAGGGACACTGAAGCTTTCTTT. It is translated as CASSLDRDTEAFF.

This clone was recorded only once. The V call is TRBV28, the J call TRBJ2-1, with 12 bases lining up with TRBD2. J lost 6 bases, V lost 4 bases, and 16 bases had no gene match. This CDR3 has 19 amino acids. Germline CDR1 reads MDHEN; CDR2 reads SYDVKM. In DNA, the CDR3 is TGTGCCAGCAGTTCCTCGCTCACCCAGACTAGCGGGAGTCGCAATGAGCAGTTCTTC. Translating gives CASSSSLTQTSGSRNEQFF.

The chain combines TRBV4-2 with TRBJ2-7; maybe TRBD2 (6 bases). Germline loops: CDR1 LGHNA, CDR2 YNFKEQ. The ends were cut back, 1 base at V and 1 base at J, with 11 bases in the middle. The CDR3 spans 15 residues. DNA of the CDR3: TGTGCCAGCAGCCAAGGGCTAGCGTATTCCTACGAGCAGTACTTC. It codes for CASSQGLAYSYEQYF.

Here the CDR3 DNA reads TGTGCCAGCAGCTTAGATCCTAGGAGCGATACGCAGTATTTT. Encoded protein: CASSLDPRSDTQYF. The chain carries TRBV7-6 and TRBJ2-3; no clear D. The CDR3 contains 14 residues. The germline V gene has CDR1 SGHVS and CDR2 FNYEAQ. Trimming stripped 1 base from V and 6 bases from J, with 11 bases between.

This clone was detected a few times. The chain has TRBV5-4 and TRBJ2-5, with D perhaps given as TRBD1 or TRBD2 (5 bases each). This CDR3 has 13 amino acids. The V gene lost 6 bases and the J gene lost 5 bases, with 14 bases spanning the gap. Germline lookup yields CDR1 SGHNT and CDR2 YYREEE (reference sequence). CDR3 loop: CASTFGREETQYF. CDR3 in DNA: TGTGCCAGCACCTTCGGCAGGGAGGAGACCCAGTACTTC.

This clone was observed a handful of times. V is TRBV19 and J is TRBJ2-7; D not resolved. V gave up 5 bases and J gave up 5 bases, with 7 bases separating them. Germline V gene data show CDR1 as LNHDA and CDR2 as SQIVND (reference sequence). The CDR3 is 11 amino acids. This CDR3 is CASSWAHEQYF. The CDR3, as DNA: TGTGCCAGTAGTTGGGCCCACGAGCAGTACTTC.

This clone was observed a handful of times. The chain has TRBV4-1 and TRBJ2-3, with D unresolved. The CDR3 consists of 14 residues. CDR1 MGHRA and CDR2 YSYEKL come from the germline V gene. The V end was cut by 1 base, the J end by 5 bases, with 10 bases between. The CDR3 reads CASSQVGVKDTQYF. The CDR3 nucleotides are TGCGCCAGCAGCCAAGTTGGGGTGAAAGATACGCAGTATTTT.

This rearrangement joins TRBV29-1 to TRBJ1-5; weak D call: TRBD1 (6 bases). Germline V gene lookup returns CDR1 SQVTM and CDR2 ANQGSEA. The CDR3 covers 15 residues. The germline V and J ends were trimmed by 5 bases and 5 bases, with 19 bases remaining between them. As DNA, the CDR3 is TGCAGCGTTACGTTTCAGGGGCCGCCCTATCAGCCCCAGCATTTT. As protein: CSVTFQGPPYQPQHF. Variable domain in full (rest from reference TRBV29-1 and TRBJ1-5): SAVISQKPSRDICQRGTSLTIQCQVDSQVTMMFWYRQQPGQSLTLIATANQGSEATYESGFVIDKFPISRPNLTFSTLTVSNMSPEDSSIYLCSVTFQGPPYQPQHFGDGTRLSIL.

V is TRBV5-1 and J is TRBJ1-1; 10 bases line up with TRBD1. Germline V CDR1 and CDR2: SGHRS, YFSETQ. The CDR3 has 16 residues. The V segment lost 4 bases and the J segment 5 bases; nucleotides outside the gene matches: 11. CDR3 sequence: CASSPLRTGGRTEAFF. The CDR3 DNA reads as TGCGCCAGCAGCCCACTGAGGACAGGGGGGAGAACTGAAGCTTTCTTT.

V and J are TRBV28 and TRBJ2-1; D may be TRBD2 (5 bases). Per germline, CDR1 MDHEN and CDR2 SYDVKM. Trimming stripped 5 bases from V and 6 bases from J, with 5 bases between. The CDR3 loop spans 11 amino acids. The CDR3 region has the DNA TGTGCCAGCAGTCGGGGCAATGAGCAGTTCTTC. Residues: CASSRGNEQFF.

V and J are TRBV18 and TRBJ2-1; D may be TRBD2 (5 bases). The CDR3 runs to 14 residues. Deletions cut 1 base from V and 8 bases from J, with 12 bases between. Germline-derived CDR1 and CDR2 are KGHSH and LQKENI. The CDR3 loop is CASSPRSSKDEQFF. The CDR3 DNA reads TGTGCCAGCTCACCACGTTCTAGCAAGGATGAGCAGTTCTTC.

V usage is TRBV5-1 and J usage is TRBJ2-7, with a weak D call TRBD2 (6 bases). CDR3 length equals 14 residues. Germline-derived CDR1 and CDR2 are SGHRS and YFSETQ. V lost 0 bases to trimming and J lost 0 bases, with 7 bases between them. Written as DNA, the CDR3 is TGCGCCAGCAGCTTGGTAGCGGCCTCCTACGAGCAGTACTTC. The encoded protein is CASSLVAASYEQYF.

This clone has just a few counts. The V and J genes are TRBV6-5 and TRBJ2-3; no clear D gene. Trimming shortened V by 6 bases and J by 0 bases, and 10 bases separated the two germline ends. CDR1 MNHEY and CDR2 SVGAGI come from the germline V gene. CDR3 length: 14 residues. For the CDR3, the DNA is TGTGCCAGCAGGCCAGTTGCTAGCACAGATACGCAGTATTTT. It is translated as CASRPVASTDTQYF.